The 11 T cell receptor beta chains presented below share a single source sample, sequenced in a study of shared clonotypes between healthy human individuals. Profiled with immunoSEQ multiplex PCR; TCRdb holds only in-frame clones, not every one. Of 550,000 to 700,000 clones listed, less than 80% were seen once; the top ten hold around 1.7%. Specimen: memory CD4+ T cells sorted from blood. Subset denoted: CD45RA-negative fraction. Every receptor here comes from a woman aged 25 to 39 in good health.

The chain joins TRBV28 to TRBJ2-3; tentative D call: TRBD2 (6 bases). CDR1 is MDHEN and CDR2 is SYDVKM in the germline V gene. This CDR3 comprises 16 residues. V lost 1 base to trimming and J lost 5 bases, with 16 bases between them. The CDR3 DNA reads TGTGCCAGCAGTTTATTCGGAAGCGGGCAGAGAGATACGCAGTATTTT. It specifies CASSLFGSGQRDTQYF.

The CDR3 protein is CASSYSPGSTTDTQYF. CDR3 nucleotide sequence: TGTGCCAGCAGCTACTCGCCGGGATCGACCACAGATACGCAGTATTTT. V is TRBV7-9 and J is TRBJ2-3, with D possibly TRBD2 on 5 matching bases. Germline-derived CDR1 and CDR2 are SEHNR and FQNEAQ (reference sequence). V was shortened by 4 bases and J by 2 bases, with 16 bases between the two germline ends. The CDR3 runs to 16 residues.

The genes are TRBV5-1 and TRBJ2-7; TRBD1 aligns across 10 bases. Germline V gene sequence: CDR1 SGHRS, CDR2 YFSETQ. There are 15 residues in the CDR3. V lost 3 bases, J lost 0 bases, and 3 bases stayed unmatched. The CDR3 DNA reads TGCGCCAGCAGCTCCCGACAGGGGGCCTCCTACGAGCAGTACTTC. Translating gives CASSSRQGASYEQYF.

V and J are TRBV4-2 and TRBJ2-7; TRBD1 might be the D (7 bases). This CDR3 spans 15 amino acids. The germline V gene encodes CDR1 LGHNA and CDR2 YNFKEQ. Trimming stripped 1 base from V and 3 bases from J, with 13 bases between. The CDR3: CASSQAAGQYYEQYF. The CDR3, as DNA: TGTGCCAGCAGCCAAGCGGCGGGACAGTACTACGAGCAGTACTTC.

This chain connects TRBV4-2 to TRBJ2-7; 7 bases fit TRBD2. The CDR3 covers 16 residues. Per the germline V gene, CDR1 is LGHNA and CDR2 is YNFKEQ. The trim removed 0 bases at V and 6 bases at J, leaving 11 bases unmatched. The CDR3 loop is CASSQDSGGPQREQYF. As DNA, the CDR3 is TGTGCCAGCAGCCAAGATTCGGGAGGCCCCCAACGCGAGCAGTACTTC.

The chain has TRBV6-6 and TRBJ2-5; TRBD1 matches at 10 bases. There are 16 residues in the CDR3. V lost 5 bases and J lost 2; bases outside the gene matches: 8. The V gene's germline CDR1 is MNHNY and CDR2 SVGAGI (reference sequence). In DNA, the CDR3 is TGTGCCAGCAGTACGAGACAGGGGGCTTTACAAGAGACCCAGTACTTC. The encoded protein is CASSTRQGALQETQYF.

This chain links TRBV28 with TRBJ2-5, with TRBD1 matching 10 bases. J lost 5 bases, V lost 8 bases, and 8 bases had no gene match. Germline CDR1 reads MDHEN; CDR2 reads SYDVKM. CDR3 size: 14 residues. The CDR3: CASFSPGQGETQYF. CDR3 nucleotides: TGTGCCAGCTTTTCACCGGGACAGGGGGAGACCCAGTACTTC.

V usage is TRBV5-1 and J usage is TRBJ2-1, with 7 bases that match TRBD1. The CDR3 has 14 residues. Trimming cost V 4 bases and J 8 bases; bases outside gene matches: 9. Germline assignment: CDR1 SGHRS and CDR2 YFSETQ. The CDR3 region has the DNA TGCGCCAGCAGCACCCGGACAGGCTATCATGAGCAGTTCTTC. Amino acid sequence: CASSTRTGYHEQFF.

The chain employs TRBV5-4 and TRBJ1-5, with D possibly TRBD1 on 5 matching bases. The CDR3 contains 15 residues. Germline V gene sequence: CDR1 SGHNT, CDR2 YYREEE (reference sequence). Trimming cost V 3 bases and J 7 bases, with 17 bases left between them. CDR3 region: CASSSKQAPGQPQHF. DNA for the CDR3: TGTGCCAGCAGCTCTAAACAGGCACCGGGGCAGCCCCAGCATTTT. Full variable domain (outside the CDR3, taken from reference TRBV5-4 and TRBJ1-5): ETGVTQSPTHLIKTRGQQVTLRCSSQSGHNTVSWYQQALGQGPQFIFQYYREEENGRGNFPPRFSGLQFPNYSSELNVNALELDDSALYLCASSSKQAPGQPQHFGDGTRLSIL.

The gene calls are TRBV7-9 and TRBJ2-3, with D unresolved. Trimming pared 2 bases from V and 6 bases from J, leaving 12 bases between. This CDR3 has 14 amino acids. Germline CDR1 and CDR2: SEHNR and FQNEAQ (reference sequence). This CDR3 is CASSLNSLPDTQYF. The CDR3 DNA is TGTGCCAGCAGCTTAAATTCCCTGCCGGATACGCAGTATTTT. Complete variable domain (other parts from reference TRBV7-9 and TRBJ2-3): DTGVSQNPRHKITKRGQNVTFRCDPISEHNRLYWYRQTLGQGPEFLTYFQNEAQLEKSRLLSDRFSAERPKGSFSTLEIQRTEQGDSAMYLCASSLNSLPDTQYFGPGTRLTVL.

The chain combines TRBV11-2 with TRBJ2-7, with D perhaps matching TRBD2 (5 bases). CDR3 length: 16 amino acids. Germline V gives CDR1 SGHAT, CDR2 FQNNGV. Trimming took 1 base from V and 2 from J, leaving 15 bases between them. CDR3 sequence: CASSLGTSTQAYEQYF. CDR3 DNA sequence: TGTGCCAGCAGCTTAGGGACTTCGACGCAAGCCTACGAGCAGTACTTC.